This T cell receptor (beta chain) is drawn from a study of T cell repertoires in MIS-A myocarditis (dated 2022 in TCRdb). The QIAamp DNA FFPE kit was used to extract genomic DNA from formalin-fixed paraffin-embedded autopsy tissue. At the junction V is shortened by 1 base and J by 11 bases, with 14 bases in between. CDR1 and CDR2 are read off the germline V gene (reference sequence) as LNHNV and YYDKDF. Reading from cysteine to phenylalanine, the CDR3 counts 13 amino acids. CDR3 DNA only is kept here, 39 bases in frame from base 1. Amplification of TCRbeta CDR3 regions relied on the immunoSEQ bias-controlled multiplex PCR, followed by high-throughput sequencing. The source study handled its data this way. CDR3 sequences were collapsed and filtered by the immunoSEQ vendor pipeline to quantify abundance and frequency of each unique TCRbeta CDR3. Using a 90% global sequence identity threshold, CD-HIT clustered dominant CDR3 amino acid sequences together with SARS-CoV-2-specific ImmuneCODE TCRbeta sequences. A clone was classed as hyperexpanded at a frequency of 0.1 to 1 and as large at a frequency of 0.01 to 0.1. For the dominant clones, CDR3 amino acid sequences and V and J gene assignments were confirmed with MiXCR. The R stringdist package was used to compute Levenshtein distances between the patient clonotypes and the ImmuneCODE hits. Here the immuneACCESS table is served through TCRdb, limited to in-frame sequences with V and J called. Missing clones are a known gap in these copies; in checked studies unresolved V genes cover under half, and the rest lacks a known reason. That table supplies the V and J calls and clone size; D and trimming were determined from the DNA. The sample includes roughly 14,000 clones, with 70% to 85% observed a single time. The top ten clones comprise roughly 61% of the sample.

Details on this clone: Its binding antigen is unknown. No much larger clone exists at a distance of one base, and base qualities are not known.

The clonotype comes from a man aged 18 to 29 with fulminant myocarditis from multisystem inflammatory syndrome in adults (MIS-A) after COVID-19. The sample comprised left ventricle heart tissue obtained at autopsy. The sample's cell subset or site label is to be understood as: cardiac tissue sample (left or right ventricle, interventricular septum, or pericardium). The V and J segments used are TRBV15 and TRBJ1-1, with the D segment identity uncertain. The DNA sequence is TGTGCCACCAGCAGAGCCCTAAGGCATGAGGCTTTCTTT. Its translation is CATSRALRHEAFF.